This T cell receptor (beta chain) was identified during a study of T cells after posttransplantation cyclophosphamide (dated by TCRdb to about 2016). Study-wide context: Using TRB sequencing, the study followed how the T cell repertoire reconstituted after myeloablative bone marrow transplantation in which posttransplantation cyclophosphamide served as GVHD prophylaxis. Antigen receptor sequencing was done on samples from over 30 PTCy-treated patients and from roughly 15 related bone marrow donors of those patients. Blood from all 35 or so PTCy patients who had 1-year posttransplant specimens underwent TRB sequencing. Up to 3 additional blood samples from 2 to 5.2 years after transplant were also TRB-sequenced in 3 patients, as was pretransplant blood from several patients. Because TRA and TRB clonality were tightly correlated in 8 or 9 samples, subsequent TCR analyses were focused on TRB only. Public TRB sequences were compared against a database of over 3,000 sequences linked to responses to pathogens, tumor antigens, self-antigens and alloantigens.

The sample's treatment or condition label, in plain terms: high-dose cyclophosphamide on days +3 and +4 as single-agent GVHD prophylaxis. Patients in the PTCy group got busulfan and fludarabine conditioning, a marrow graft from a related or unrelated donor, and cyclophosphamide on days +3 and +4. PTCy-treated patients were drawn from a prospective multi-institutional clinical trial. Mononuclear cells from peripheral blood and bone marrow were separated by Ficoll-Hypaque density centrifugation and then cryopreserved. TRB sequencing used genomic DNA with the immunoSEQ assay at survey resolution or the hsTCRB kit. The source study handled its data this way. The immunoSEQ software handled initial read processing, and the LymphoSeq R package was used for repertoire analyses. Clonality was computed as 1 minus normalized Shannon entropy, and a Gini coefficient was also calculated for each TRB dataset. To infer phenotypes in unsorted samples, TRB sequences from sorted subsets of the recipient or donor were mapped onto unsorted samples from the same recipient. Imported from immuneACCESS, the table was reduced by TCRdb to in-frame sequences with V and J called. These copies leave out some clones; in studies compared against another copy, an unresolved V gene accounts for under half, and the cause of the remainder is not known. The V and J calls and clone size were taken over from that table, and D and trimming were inferred from the DNA. A total of fewer than 12,000 clones appear in this sample, approximately 78% of them only once. The ten most abundant clones make up 5.4% of the sample.

Findings and caveats that apply to the study as a whole: Across the roughly 48 patients, TRB clonality was highly associated with recipient CMV seropositivity and CMV reactivation, and diversity with PTCy was similar to that in the CNI/methotrexate controls. At 1-2 months, donor-recipient similarity was low but rose over the first year, and the later blood repertoires were often dominated by donor CD8+ memory clones. The TRB repertoires of T cells infiltrating skin or the GI tract showed only limited overlap with the TRB repertoires found in blood.

This clone has only one observation. It has no known antigen specificity. No per-base quality is available; no much larger clone lies one base away. CDR3 length: 14 amino acids, cysteine to phenylalanine. The sequence is cut down to CDR3 DNA, 42 bases in frame from base 1. The germline V end is reduced by 3 bases and the J end by 5 bases; junction bases left unmatched: 7. For CDR1 and CDR2, the germline V gene lists LGHNA and YNFKEQ. The sequence was collected from a female patient between 50 and 59 years old who received an allogeneic stem cell transplant from a related donor, was CMV-positive, and had no GVHD. Some T cells may derive from the graft donor when a transplant has been performed. The receptor chain draws on TRBV4-2 and TRBJ2-7; 7 junctional bases match TRBD1. Source: PBMCs, taken after allogeneic stem cell transplant with posttransplant cyclophosphamide. The nucleotide sequence reads as follows: TGTGCCAGCAGCCACTACAGGGGTGGCGACGAGCAGTACTTC. Its translation is CASSHYRGGDEQYF.